Listed below are T cell receptor beta chains from one sample, sequenced in a study of regulatory T cells in long-lasting Graves disease. TCRdb re-derived calls from the multiplex PCR reads in MiXCR, one entry per CDR3 protein. The sample shows some 330,000 distinct CDR3 sequences, 23% of them seen only once. This material consisted of peripheral blood mononuclear cells (PBMCs), taken when the disease was refractory, from a patient treated with antithyroid drugs. All receptors derive from a woman aged 40 to 50 with Graves disease. Both conserved end residues are part of each CDR3. The order of the fields is D gene, J gene, V gene, clone size, CDR3 DNA, CDR3 protein. A D gene is named only where the DNA matches it firmly. Clone size is stated in some rows and not others, as once, few, many or a class when expanded.

D: TRBD1; J: TRBJ1-5; V: TRBV28; size: many; DNA: TGTGCCAGCAGTTTAGTGGACAGGGAGTTTCAGCCCCAGCATTTT; CDR3: CASSLVDREFQPQHF
D: NA; J: TRBJ2-7; V: TRBV7-8; size: many; DNA: TGTGCCAGCAGCTTAGTAGGGGTCCCCTCTTCTTACGAGCAGTACTTC; CDR3: CASSLVGVPSSYEQYF
D: TRBD1; J: TRBJ2-7; V: TRBV10-2; size: NA; DNA: TGCGCCAGCAGTGTCCGGGACAGGGCCTCCGAGCAGTACTTC; CDR3: CASSVRDRASEQYF
D: NA; J: TRBJ2-3; V: TRBV2; size: few; DNA: TGTGCCAGCAGTGGGACAGCCTACAGCACAGATACGCAGTATTTT; CDR3: CASSGTAYSTDTQYF
D: NA; J: TRBJ2-5; V: TRBV5-5; size: few; DNA: TGTGCCAGCAGCTTGTGGGGGGCGGCGGAGACCCAGTACTTC; CDR3: CASSLWGAAETQYF
D: NA; J: TRBJ2-5; V: TRBV6-1; size: many; DNA: TGTGCCAGCAGTGAAGGCCCAGCGATTCAAAGCCCCCAGTACTTC; CDR3: CASSEGPAIQSPQYF
D: NA; J: TRBJ2-7; V: TRBV5-1; size: once; DNA: TGCGCCAGCAGCTGGGGCCAGGGTCTGAAATACGAGCAGTACTTC; CDR3: CASSWGQGLKYEQYF
D: NA; J: TRBJ2-5; V: TRBV20-1; size: many; DNA: TGCAGTGCTGGGGACTCACGCCAAGAGACCCAGTACTTC; CDR3: CSAGDSRQETQYF
D: TRBD1; J: TRBJ1-5; V: TRBV9; size: NA; DNA: TGTGCCAGCAGCGCTGGACCGGGACAGGGCATTCAGCCCCAGCATTTT; CDR3: CASSAGPGQGIQPQHF
D: TRBD1; J: TRBJ2-5; V: TRBV5-5; size: many; DNA: TGTGCCAGCAGCTTGGACCACAAGGGGGCTACGGAGACCCAGTACTTC; CDR3: CASSLDHKGATETQYF
D: NA; J: TRBJ2-1; V: TRBV11-2; size: few; DNA: TGTGCCAGCAGCTTTAATAGTGGTAATGGCGGGCAGTTCTTC; CDR3: CASSFNSGNGGQFF
D: NA; J: TRBJ2-6; V: TRBV20-1; size: NA; DNA: TGCAGTGCTCTCCCACCAGGGAAGACTGGGGCCAACGTCCTGACTTTC; CDR3: CSALPPGKTGANVLTF
D: TRBD1; J: TRBJ2-2; V: TRBV7-3; size: few; DNA: TGTGCCAGCAGTGTGACAGGGATGGCCGGGGAGCTGTTTTTT; CDR3: CASSVTGMAGELFF
D: TRBD1; J: TRBJ2-5; V: TRBV2; size: NA; DNA: TGTGCCAGCAGCCACCCTACCGGGACAGGGCCTAGCATAACCGAGACCCAGTACTTC; CDR3: CASSHPTGTGPSITETQYF
D: TRBD2; J: TRBJ2-7; V: TRBV20-1; size: many; DNA: TGCAGTGCGTCGACTAGCGGGAGGGCTAGGGTCTACGAGCAGTACTTC; CDR3: CSASTSGRARVYEQYF
D: TRBD1; J: TRBJ2-7; V: TRBV5-1; size: NA; DNA: TGCGCCAGCAGCCGGCCCGGGACAGGGGACTACGAGCAGTACTTC; CDR3: CASSRPGTGDYEQYF
D: NA; J: TRBJ1-2; V: TRBV12-3/TRBV12-4; size: NA; DNA: TGTGCAACAACTCCCTGTGGCTACACCTTC; CDR3: CATTPCGYTF
D: TRBD2; J: TRBJ2-1; V: TRBV20-1; size: few; DNA: TGCAGTGCTAAGTATAGCGGGGAGAAGGCCTACAATGAGCAGTTCTTC; CDR3: CSAKYSGEKAYNEQFF
D: NA; J: TRBJ1-2; V: TRBV12-3/TRBV12-4; size: many; DNA: TGTGCCAGCAGTGAGGGGATCCATGGCTACACCTTC; CDR3: CASSEGIHGYTF
D: TRBD2; J: TRBJ2-7; V: TRBV11-2; size: NA; DNA: TGTGCCAGCAGATACCCGTCCGGGACTAGCGCCTCCTACGAGCAGTACTTC; CDR3: CASRYPSGTSASYEQYF
D: TRBD1; J: TRBJ2-7; V: TRBV27; size: NA; DNA: TGTGCCAGCAGTTTAGGGACAGCGTACTACGAGCAGTACTTC; CDR3: CASSLGTAYYEQYF
D: TRBD1; J: TRBJ2-7; V: TRBV28; size: many; DNA: TGTGCCAGCAGTTCCCTTGGGACAGGGGGCGAATACGAGCAGTACTTC; CDR3: CASSSLGTGGEYEQYF
D: TRBD2; J: TRBJ2-5; V: TRBV7-6; size: few; DNA: TGTGCCAGCAGCCCTGACGGGAGGGAGACCCAGTACTTC; CDR3: CASSPDGRETQYF
D: NA; J: TRBJ2-4; V: TRBV28; size: many; DNA: TGTGCCAGCAGGGAAGGGGGAGTGGGCATTCAGTACTTC; CDR3: CASREGGVGIQYF
D: NA; J: TRBJ1-1; V: TRBV6-6; size: many; DNA: TGTGCCAGCAGTTACTCGATAAGTACACCGAGTGAAGCTTTCTTT; CDR3: CASSYSISTPSEAFF
D: NA; J: TRBJ2-5; V: TRBV20-1; size: many; DNA: TGCAGTGAACGGTCAACGCCCCAAGAGACCCAGTACTTC; CDR3: CSERSTPQETQYF
D: NA; J: TRBJ2-7; V: TRBV14; size: NA; DNA: TGTGCCAGCAGCCAAGATATGGAAGGGACGCACCTTTGGGAGCAGTACTTC; CDR3: CASSQDMEGTHLWEQYF
D: NA; J: TRBJ1-5; V: TRBV2; size: many; DNA: TGTGCCAGCAGCCTCCAGGGATATCAGCCCCAGCATTTT; CDR3: CASSLQGYQPQHF
D: NA; J: TRBJ2-7; V: TRBV29-1; size: many; DNA: TGCGGGGCGGAGAGCGGCTACGAGCAGTACTTC; CDR3: CGAESGYEQYF
D: TRBD1; J: TRBJ1-5; V: TRBV5-5; size: NA; DNA: TGTGCCAGCAGACTGGGACAGGGAGGCAATCAGCCCCAGCATTTT; CDR3: CASRLGQGGNQPQHF
D: TRBD2; J: TRBJ2-5; V: TRBV7-8; size: many; DNA: TGTGCCAGCAGCGCCGGTAGACTAGCGGGAGGAGAGACCCAGTACTTC; CDR3: CASSAGRLAGGETQYF
D: NA; J: TRBJ2-5; V: TRBV2; size: few; DNA: TGTGTCAGCAGCGCTAGCGAAGAGACCCAGTACTTC; CDR3: CVSSASEETQYF
D: TRBD2; J: TRBJ2-1; V: TRBV6-5; size: few; DNA: TGTGCCAGCAGTTCACCTATAGCGGGAGGGCCGAATGAGCAGTTCTTC; CDR3: CASSSPIAGGPNEQFF
D: NA; J: TRBJ1-5; V: TRBV4-1; size: NA; DNA: TGCGCCAGCAGCCAAACTCTCCAGGTTGGGAATCAGCCCCAGCATTTT; CDR3: CASSQTLQVGNQPQHF
D: TRBD1; J: TRBJ1-2; V: TRBV7-6; size: NA; DNA: TGTGCCAGCAGCTTCCAGGGGGCCGGGGATGGCTACACCTTC; CDR3: CASSFQGAGDGYTF
D: NA; J: TRBJ1-1; V: TRBV7-2; size: many; DNA: TGTGCCAGCAGCCGACTTAGCGTTGGCAGGGCCGTGGCTTTCTTT; CDR3: CASSRLSVGRAVAFF
D: NA; J: TRBJ2-7; V: TRBV28; size: many; DNA: TGTGCCAGCAGTGCCGGGACGGAGTTCTACGAGCAGTACTTC; CDR3: CASSAGTEFYEQYF
D: NA; J: TRBJ2-1; V: TRBV2; size: NA; DNA: TGTGCCAGCAGTGAATATTCATTGTTGGGGCCTTACAATGAGCAGTTCTTC; CDR3: CASSEYSLLGPYNEQFF
D: TRBD1; J: TRBJ2-1; V: TRBV7-3; size: NA; DNA: TGTGCCAGCAGCTTAACTGGGACAGGGTACAATGAGCAGTTCTTC; CDR3: CASSLTGTGYNEQFF
D: TRBD1; J: TRBJ1-6; V: TRBV28; size: many; DNA: TGTGCCAGCAGTTTATTACAGGGGAGTGGTTCACCCCTCCACTTT; CDR3: CASSLLQGSGSPLHF
D: NA; J: TRBJ2-5; V: TRBV28; size: many; DNA: TGTGCCAGCAGTGTATCCCGAGAGACCCAGTACTTC; CDR3: CASSVSRETQYF
D: NA; J: TRBJ1-2; V: TRBV20-1; size: many; DNA: TGCAGTGCTAGAGATTCGGGGGGGAACTATGGCTACACCTTC; CDR3: CSARDSGGNYGYTF
D: NA; J: TRBJ2-7; V: TRBV15; size: many; DNA: TGTGCCACCAGCAGGGACTATTGGACGCCAGGGCACTACGAGCAGTACTTC; CDR3: CATSRDYWTPGHYEQYF
D: NA; J: TRBJ2-5; V: TRBV5-1; size: NA; DNA: TGCGCCAGCAGCTCCCGACTCAGACAGCTAGGCCAAGAGACCCAGTACTTC; CDR3: CASSSRLRQLGQETQYF
D: TRBD1; J: TRBJ2-5; V: TRBV2; size: NA; DNA: TGTGCCAGCAGAGGGACAGGGGAAGAGACCCAGTACTTC; CDR3: CASRGTGEETQYF